The clone carrying this T cell receptor (beta chain) was counted only a few times. Its antigen is not identified. This sample is part of a study of post-analysis software for immune sequencing data. This CDR3 has 16 residues. Trimming pared 6 bases from V and 0 bases from J, leaving 18 bases between. Germline loops: CDR1 SEHNR, CDR2 FQNEAQ (reference sequence). Whole-study findings and limits: Diversity measured as normalized Chao1 was significantly lower in multiple sclerosis patients than in controls. Patients carried five TRBV segments more frequently than controls did, and TRBV5-6, TRBV5-1 and TRBV20-1 were among them.

Prepared TCR beta cDNA libraries contained unique molecular identifiers. One entry per CDR3 protein results from TCRdb running MiXCR on the PCR reads. The sample contains more than 350,000 distinct CDR3 sequences, 30% to 45% of which appear only once. This chain connects TRBV7-9 to TRBJ2-7; D is possibly TRBD1 or TRBD2 (6 bases each). The TCR originated in a girl aged 2-9 years with multiple sclerosis. The sequenced sample consisted of blood. The chain's CDR3 is CASSLLGGRSSYEQYF. CDR3 coding DNA: TGTGCCAGCAGTCTGTTAGGGGGGAGGAGCTCCTACGAGCAGTACTTC.